One and the same sample provided the 10 T cell receptor beta chains below, sequenced in a study of regulatory T cells in long-lasting Graves disease. Combining iRepertoire HTBI primers with Arm-PCR of CDR3 regions, the authors built TCR beta libraries. MiXCR, run by TCRdb on the multiplex PCR reads, gives a single entry per CDR3 protein. The table has about 470,000 distinct CDR3 sequences, around a fifth seen once. Time point given: persistent/refractory GD, antithyroid drugs over 5 years with positive TRAb. From RNA extracted from PBMCs, the TCR library was made. The source material was peripheral blood mononuclear cells (PBMCs), sampled when the disease was refractory, from a patient treated with antithyroid drugs. Every receptor here comes from a female donor with Graves disease.

V and J are TRBV29-1 and TRBJ1-1; D uncertain. In germline, CDR1 is SQVTM, CDR2 ANQGSEA. The CDR3 is 11 amino acids. The ends were cut back, 4 bases at V and 4 bases at J, with 7 bases in the middle. The CDR3 DNA sequence: TGCAGCGTTGGGACCCTCACTGAAGCTTTCTTT. This translates into CSVGTLTEAFF.

The rearrangement uses TRBV12-3 or TRBV12-4 and TRBJ2-7, with 8 bases that match TRBD2. V was clipped by 3 bases and J by 0 bases; unmatched bases: 4. This CDR3 has 15 amino acids. The CDR3 nucleotides read TGTGCCAGCAGTTTTCTAGCGGGCAGCTCCTACGAGCAGTACTTC. This encodes CASSFLAGSSYEQYF.

This clonotype was detected once. This chain uses TRBV4-1 with TRBJ2-1, with D possibly TRBD1 on 7 matching bases. This CDR3 is 18 amino acids long. Trimming removed 0 bases at V and 2 bases at J, with 17 bases between. The germline V gene has CDR1 MGHRA and CDR2 YSYEKL. The CDR3 region has the DNA TGCGCCAGCAGCCAAGAGTGGTTGGCAGGGGGGACCTACAATGAGCAGTTCTTC. Translating gives CASSQEWLAGGTYNEQFF.

V and J are TRBV5-4 and TRBJ2-2; 7 bases match TRBD2. Germline V lookup: CDR1 SGHNT, CDR2 YYREEE (reference sequence). This CDR3 is built from 17 residues. After removal of 4 bases from V and 5 bases from J, the junction contained 14 bases not matched to a gene. This CDR3 reads CASSPPGGAGNTGELFF. In nucleotides, the CDR3 is TGTGCCAGCAGCCCCCCTGGGGGAGCGGGAAATACCGGGGAGCTGTTTTTT.

This clonotype was counted between two and nine times. V is TRBV5-6 and J is TRBJ2-5, with a tentative D call TRBD2 (7 bases). V was shortened by 4 bases and J by 4 bases, with 11 bases between the two germline ends. Germline CDR1 and CDR2: SGHDT and YYEEEE. The CDR3 is made up of 13 amino acids. CDR3 sequence: CASSGGGAETQYF. In DNA, the CDR3 is TGTGCCAGCAGCGGAGGGGGGGCAGAGACCCAGTACTTC.

This clonotype turned up a few times. The CDR3 region has the DNA TGTGCCAGCAGCCCCCCAGGGTCTGGGGCCAACGTCCTGACTTTC. It encodes CASSPPGSGANVLTF. The rearrangement uses TRBV5-5 and TRBJ2-6, with a weak D call TRBD1 (5 bases). From germline, CDR1 is SGHKS and CDR2 YYEKEE (reference sequence). This CDR3 contains 15 residues. V gave up 4 bases and J gave up 1 base, with 9 bases separating them.

This clonotype was observed at least ten times. The chain couples TRBV7-8 to TRBJ1-1; TRBD1 is a possible D gene (5 bases). This CDR3 is 14 amino acids long. V shed 8 bases and J shed 0 bases, with 13 bases lying between them. Per germline, CDR1 SGHVS and CDR2 FQNEAQ. The CDR3 protein is CASGTSPLNTEAFF. For the CDR3, the DNA is TGTGCCAGCGGGACGTCCCCCTTGAACACTGAAGCTTTCTTT.

The chain combines TRBV20-1 with TRBJ1-1; 7 bases fit TRBD1. The CDR3 is made up of 14 amino acids. Germline CDR1 and CDR2: DFQATT and SNEGSKA (reference sequence). J lost 1 base, V lost 6 bases, and 8 bases had no gene match. The CDR3 region is CSAPAGTANTEAFF. In DNA form, the CDR3 reads TGCAGTGCCCCCGCCGGGACAGCGAACACTGAAGCTTTCTTT.

This clonotype turned up a few times. The chain links TRBV4-1 to TRBJ1-1; a possible D gene is TRBD1 (5 bases). The CDR3 contains 13 residues. V lost 4 bases and J lost 6, with 12 bases in between. The germline CDR1 and CDR2 sequences are MGHRA and YSYEKL. CDR3 nucleotides: TGCGCCAGCAGCCCTGAGGGGCAGTCTGAAGCTTTCTTT. Protein product: CASSPEGQSEAFF.

This clonotype was seen more than once but under ten times. This may arise from a read error, as a much more abundant clone is one base away. The gene calls are TRBV28 and TRBJ2-7, with D perhaps TRBD2 (5 bases). CDR1 and CDR2 (germline): MDHEN, SYDVKM. V lost 6 bases to trimming and J lost 3 bases, with 12 bases between them. The CDR3 has 13 amino acids. CDR3 DNA: TGTGCCAGCAGCAACGGACGGGACTACGAGCAGTACTTC. Its translation: CASSNGRDYEQYF.